This T cell receptor (beta chain) was sequenced during a study of monozygotic twins with inflammatory bowel disease. Broader study findings: Ultimately, a single strong signal or clonotype associated with IBD was not supported.

As regards this clonotype: The target antigen is unknown.

The CDR3 has 17 amino acids. The germline gives CDR1 MGHRA, CDR2 YSYEKL. TCRdb reanalyzed the 5' RACE reads, giving one entry per CDR3 protein sequence and no DNA. The sample includes about 350,000 distinct CDR3 sequences. The TCR comes from a human donor with ulcerative colitis or Crohn's disease, or a healthy co-twin of an affected twin (not recorded which). This chain links TRBV4-1 with TRBJ1-5; TCRdb lists TRBD1, though no DNA is available to test this call. Specimen: blood. CDR3 loop: CASSPWDRGKWNQPQHF.